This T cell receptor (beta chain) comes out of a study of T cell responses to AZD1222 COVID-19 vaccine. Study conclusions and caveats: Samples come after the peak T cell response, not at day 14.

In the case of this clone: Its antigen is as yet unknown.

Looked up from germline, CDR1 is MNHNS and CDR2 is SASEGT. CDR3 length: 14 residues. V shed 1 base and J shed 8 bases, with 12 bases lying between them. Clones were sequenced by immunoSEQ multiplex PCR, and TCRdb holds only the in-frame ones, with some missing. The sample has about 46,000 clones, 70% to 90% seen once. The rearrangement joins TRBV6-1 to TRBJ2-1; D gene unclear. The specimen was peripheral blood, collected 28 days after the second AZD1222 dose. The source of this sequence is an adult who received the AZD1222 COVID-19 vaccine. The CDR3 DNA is TGTGCCAGCAGTGAAGAACAACGACGGGATGAGCAGTTCTTC. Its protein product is CASSEEQRRDEQFF.